The clone carrying this T cell receptor (beta chain) appeared once. Its target is unknown. The data were produced by immunoSEQ multiplex PCR, yet TCRdb's version contains in-frame clones alone and is incomplete. The sample gives 250,000 to 350,000 clones, roughly three quarters of which show up once; around 5.3% is in the top ten. These data are taken from a study of cytotoxic CD8 clonotypes in ibrutinib-treated CLL. Findings and limits, study-wide: Against age-matched healthy donors, baseline clonality ran higher and tracked circulating CD8+ T-cell counts. Elevated clonality accompanied ibrutinib response, with a return toward baseline values at progression.

Germline V gives CDR1 SNHLY, CDR2 FYNNEI. CDR3 size: 12 residues. V lost 7 bases and J 7 bases, leaving 14 bases between the germline ends. The receptor's source is a human donor with chronic lymphocytic leukemia. Sequences were derived from PBMCs, sampled at disease progression, from a patient treated with ibrutinib. The rearrangement joins TRBV2 to TRBJ2-7; D is perhaps TRBD1 (6 bases). Here the CDR3 DNA reads TGTGCCAGCAATAGGGGGATCTGGGAGCAGTACTTC. Its translation: CASNRGIWEQYF.